This T cell receptor (beta chain) was identified during a study of T cell responses to AZD1222 COVID-19 vaccine. The wider study: Analyses pooled second doses at about 4 or about 12 weeks.

Worth noting for this clone: Its specificity is unknown.

V lost 6 bases and J lost 11; bases outside the gene matches: 30. The germline V gene has CDR1 SGHRS and CDR2 YFSETQ. The CDR3 contains 19 residues. The study, taken as a whole, reports: Only a handful of people who got AZD1222 tested seropositive at baseline. Two doses of AZD1222 preceded a rise in Spike-specific TCR breadth and depth. Reports say nearly half of spike-specific TCRs go after unmutated variant regions.

The assay was immunoSEQ multiplex PCR, and TCRdb's table has in-frame clones only and misses some. This sample has roughly 180,000 clones, with just over 85% found just once. Material: peripheral blood, obtained on day 0 of AZD1222 vaccination. The receptor was derived from an adult in good health. The chain links TRBV5-1 to TRBJ1-2; 8 bases agree with TRBD1. CDR3 DNA sequence: TGCGCCAGCACCGCTTGGAGCCCCCGGACGCTTCGGGACAGGTTACCTTACACCTTC. It codes for CASTAWSPRTLRDRLPYTF.